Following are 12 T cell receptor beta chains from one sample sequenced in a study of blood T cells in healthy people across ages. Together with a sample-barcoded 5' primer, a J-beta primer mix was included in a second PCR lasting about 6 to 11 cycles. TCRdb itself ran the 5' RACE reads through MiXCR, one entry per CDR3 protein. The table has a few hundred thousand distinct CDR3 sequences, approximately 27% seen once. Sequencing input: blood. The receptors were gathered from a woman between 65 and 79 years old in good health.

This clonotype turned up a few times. The CDR3 DNA reads as TGTGCCAGCCCGCCCGTGGAGGAGCAGTACTTC. Translation: CASPPVEEQYF. The rearrangement joins TRBV21-1 to TRBJ2-5; the D call TRBD1 from the table was never checked on the DNA. TRBV21-1 is given as a pseudogene. This CDR3 has 11 residues.

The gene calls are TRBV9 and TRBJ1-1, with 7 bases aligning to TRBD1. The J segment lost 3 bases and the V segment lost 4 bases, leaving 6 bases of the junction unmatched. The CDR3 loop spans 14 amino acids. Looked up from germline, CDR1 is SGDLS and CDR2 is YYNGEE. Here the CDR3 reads CASSLLDRDTEAFF. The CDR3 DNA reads TGTGCCAGCAGCCTTCTCGACAGGGACACTGAAGCTTTCTTT.

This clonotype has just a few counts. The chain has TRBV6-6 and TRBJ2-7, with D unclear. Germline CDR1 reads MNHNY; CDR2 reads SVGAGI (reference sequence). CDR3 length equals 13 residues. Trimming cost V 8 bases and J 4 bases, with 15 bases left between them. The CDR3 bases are TGTGCCAGCGCCCGTCAGACCGGGTACGAGCAGTACTTC. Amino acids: CASARQTGYEQYF.

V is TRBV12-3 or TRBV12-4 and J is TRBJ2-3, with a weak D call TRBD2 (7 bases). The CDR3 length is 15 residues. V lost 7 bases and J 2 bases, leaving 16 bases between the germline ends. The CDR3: CASTWRGGYTDTQYF. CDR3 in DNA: TGTGCCAGCACTTGGAGGGGGGGGTACACAGATACGCAGTATTTT.

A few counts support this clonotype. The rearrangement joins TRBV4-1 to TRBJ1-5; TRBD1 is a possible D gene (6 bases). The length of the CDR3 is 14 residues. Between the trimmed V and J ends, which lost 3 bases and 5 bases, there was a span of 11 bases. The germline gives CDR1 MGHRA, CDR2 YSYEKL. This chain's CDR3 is CASSQTGMDQPQHF. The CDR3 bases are TGCGCCAGCAGCCAGACAGGAATGGATCAGCCCCAGCATTTT.

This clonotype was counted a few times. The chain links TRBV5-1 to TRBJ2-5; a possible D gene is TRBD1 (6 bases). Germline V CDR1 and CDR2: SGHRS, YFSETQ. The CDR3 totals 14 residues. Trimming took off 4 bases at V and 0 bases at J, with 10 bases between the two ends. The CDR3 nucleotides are TGCGCCAGCAGCATACAGGGTGACCAAGAGACCCAGTACTTC. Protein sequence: CASSIQGDQETQYF.

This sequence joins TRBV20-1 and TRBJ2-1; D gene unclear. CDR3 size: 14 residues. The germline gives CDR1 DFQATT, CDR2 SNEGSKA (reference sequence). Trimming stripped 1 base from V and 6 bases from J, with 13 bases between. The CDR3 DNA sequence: TGCAGTGCTAGAGTTCCCCAAGGCTCCAATGAGCAGTTCTTC. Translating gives CSARVPQGSNEQFF.

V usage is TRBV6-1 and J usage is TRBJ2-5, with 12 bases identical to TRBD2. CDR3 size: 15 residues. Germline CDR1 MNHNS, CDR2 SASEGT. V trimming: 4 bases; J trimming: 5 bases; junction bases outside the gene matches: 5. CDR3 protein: CASSGTSGMWETQYF. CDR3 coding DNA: TGTGCCAGCAGTGGGACTAGCGGGATGTGGGAGACCCAGTACTTC.

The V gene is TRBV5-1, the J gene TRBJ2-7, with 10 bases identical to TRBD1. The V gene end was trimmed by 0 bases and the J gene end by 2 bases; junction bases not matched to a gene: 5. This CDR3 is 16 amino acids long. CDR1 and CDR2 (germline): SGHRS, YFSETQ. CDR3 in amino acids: CASSLASGQGTYEQYF. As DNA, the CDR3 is TGCGCCAGCAGCTTGGCCTCGGGACAGGGGACCTACGAGCAGTACTTC.

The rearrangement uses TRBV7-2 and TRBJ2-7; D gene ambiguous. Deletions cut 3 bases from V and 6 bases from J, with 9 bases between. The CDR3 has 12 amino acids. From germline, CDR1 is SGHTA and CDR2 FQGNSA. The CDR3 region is CASSFPPREQYF. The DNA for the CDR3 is TGTGCCAGCAGCTTCCCTCCCCGCGAGCAGTACTTC.

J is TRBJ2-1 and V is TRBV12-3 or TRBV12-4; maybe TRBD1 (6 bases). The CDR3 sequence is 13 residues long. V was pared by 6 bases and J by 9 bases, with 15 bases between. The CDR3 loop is CASRYRRGSEQFF. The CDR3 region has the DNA TGTGCCAGCAGATATCGCAGGGGAAGTGAGCAGTTCTTC.

The CDR3 spells CASSLAALGLAGAADTQYF. The CDR3, as DNA: TGTGCCAGCAGCTTAGCCGCCCTGGGACTAGCGGGGGCAGCAGATACGCAGTATTTT. The chain carries TRBV7-2 and TRBJ2-3, with TRBD2 matching over 14 bases. V gave up 0 bases and J gave up 4 bases; unmatched junction bases: 9. This CDR3 comprises 19 residues. Germline assignment: CDR1 SGHTA and CDR2 FQGNSA.